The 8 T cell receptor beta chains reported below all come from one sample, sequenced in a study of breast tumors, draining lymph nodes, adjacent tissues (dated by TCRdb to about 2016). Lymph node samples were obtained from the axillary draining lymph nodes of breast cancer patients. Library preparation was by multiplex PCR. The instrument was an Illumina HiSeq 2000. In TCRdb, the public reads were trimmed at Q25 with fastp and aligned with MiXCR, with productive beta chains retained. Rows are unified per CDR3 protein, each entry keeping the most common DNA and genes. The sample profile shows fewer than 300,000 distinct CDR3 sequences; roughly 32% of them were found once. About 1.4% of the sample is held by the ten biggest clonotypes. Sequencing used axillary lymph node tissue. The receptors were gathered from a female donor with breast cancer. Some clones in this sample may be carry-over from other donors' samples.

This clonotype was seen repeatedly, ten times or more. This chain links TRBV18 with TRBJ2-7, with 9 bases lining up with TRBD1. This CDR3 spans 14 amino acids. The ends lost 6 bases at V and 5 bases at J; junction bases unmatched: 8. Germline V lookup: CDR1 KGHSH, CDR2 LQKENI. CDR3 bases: TGTGCCAGCTCCCAGGACAGGGGTAGAGACGAGCAGTACTTC. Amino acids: CASSQDRGRDEQYF.

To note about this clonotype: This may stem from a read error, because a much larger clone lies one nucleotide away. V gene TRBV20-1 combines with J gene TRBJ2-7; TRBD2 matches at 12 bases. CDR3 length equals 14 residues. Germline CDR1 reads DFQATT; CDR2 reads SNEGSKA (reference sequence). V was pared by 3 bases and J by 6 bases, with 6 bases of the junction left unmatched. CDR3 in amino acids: CSASELAGGSEQYF. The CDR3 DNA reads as TGCAGTGCTAGTGAACTAGCGGGAGGATCCGAGCAGTACTTC.

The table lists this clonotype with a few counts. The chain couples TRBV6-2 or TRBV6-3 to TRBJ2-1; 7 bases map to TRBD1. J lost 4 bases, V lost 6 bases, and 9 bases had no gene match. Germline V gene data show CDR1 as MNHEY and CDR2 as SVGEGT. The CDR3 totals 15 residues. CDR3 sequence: CASRRTGAVYNEQFF. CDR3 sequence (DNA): TGTGCCAGCAGACGGACAGGAGCCGTTTACAATGAGCAGTTCTTC.

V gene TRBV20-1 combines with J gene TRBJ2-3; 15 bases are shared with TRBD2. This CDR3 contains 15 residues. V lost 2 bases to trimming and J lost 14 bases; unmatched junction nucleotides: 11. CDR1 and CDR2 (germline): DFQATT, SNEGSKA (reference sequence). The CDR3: CSARIGTSGRYLPYF. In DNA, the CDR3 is TGCAGTGCTAGAATTGGGACTAGCGGGAGGTACCTTCCGTATTTT.

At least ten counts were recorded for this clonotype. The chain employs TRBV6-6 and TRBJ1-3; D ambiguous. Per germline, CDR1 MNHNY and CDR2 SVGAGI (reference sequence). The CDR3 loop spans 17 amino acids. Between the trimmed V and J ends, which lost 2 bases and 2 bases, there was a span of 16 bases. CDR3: CASSYLPRVRPGNTIYF. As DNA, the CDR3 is TGTGCCAGCAGTTACCTTCCGCGGGTGAGGCCTGGAAACACCATATATTTT.

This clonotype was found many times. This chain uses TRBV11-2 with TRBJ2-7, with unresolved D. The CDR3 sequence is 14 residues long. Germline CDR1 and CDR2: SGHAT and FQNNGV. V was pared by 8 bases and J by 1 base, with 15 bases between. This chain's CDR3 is CASGYGGNSYEQYF. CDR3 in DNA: TGTGCCAGCGGATACGGTGGGAATTCCTACGAGCAGTACTTC.

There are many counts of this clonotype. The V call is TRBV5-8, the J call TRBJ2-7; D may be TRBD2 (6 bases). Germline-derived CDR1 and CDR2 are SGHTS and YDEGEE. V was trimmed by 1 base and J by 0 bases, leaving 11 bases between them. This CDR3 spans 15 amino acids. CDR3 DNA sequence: TGTGCCAGCAGCTTGCCAGGGAGGAGCTCCTACGAGCAGTACTTC. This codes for CASSLPGRSSYEQYF.

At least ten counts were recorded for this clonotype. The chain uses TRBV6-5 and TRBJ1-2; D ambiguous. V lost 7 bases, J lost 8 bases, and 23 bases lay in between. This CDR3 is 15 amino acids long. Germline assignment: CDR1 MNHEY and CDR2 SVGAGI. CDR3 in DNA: TGTGCCAGCACCTTCGACCGTGATGGTGCTGGAGGCTACACCTTC. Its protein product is CASTFDRDGAGGYTF.